These T cell receptor beta chains were read from a single sample in a study of blood T cell repertoires in COVID-19. The table came from immunoSEQ multiplex PCR; TCRdb's copy has only in-frame clones and leaves some out. The sample comprises 200,000 or so clones, about 80% of which are singletons, and around 7.5% rests with the top ten. Sample: PBMCs or T cells enriched from blood (not recorded which). The source is a man between 35 and 55 years old who had recovered from COVID-19. CDR3s leave out the opening cysteine and the closing phenylalanine or tryptophan. D genes are given only for firm matches.

v_gene: TRBV11-2
d_gene: .
j_gene: TRBJ1-5
CDR3aa: ASSLDRSLSNQPQH

v_gene: TRBV30
d_gene: TRBD2
j_gene: TRBJ2-5
CDR3aa: AWRGRGGPLETQY

v_gene: TRBV7-2
d_gene: TRBD1
j_gene: TRBJ1-1
CDR3aa: ASSTQTGGASPF

v_gene: TRBV2
d_gene: .
j_gene: TRBJ1-2
CDR3aa: ASSLRLDSMDYGYT

v_gene: TRBV24-1
d_gene: .
j_gene: TRBJ2-3
CDR3aa: ATSDSRLEGVWGPDTQY

v_gene: TRBV19
d_gene: TRBD2
j_gene: TRBJ2-1
CDR3aa: ASSTEGDYFYNEQF

v_gene: TRBV5-8
d_gene: .
j_gene: TRBJ1-5
CDR3aa: ASSLAEAPGNQPQH

v_gene: TRBV11-2
d_gene: .
j_gene: TRBJ2-7
CDR3aa: ASGAFYEQY

v_gene: TRBV5-6
d_gene: .
j_gene: TRBJ1-6
CDR3aa: ASSFPDTNSPLH

v_gene: TRBV2
d_gene: .
j_gene: TRBJ1-5
CDR3aa: ASSEMGGTPNQPQH

v_gene: TRBV6-1
d_gene: .
j_gene: TRBJ1-4
CDR3aa: ASSEGQTNEKLF

v_gene: TRBV24-1
d_gene: TRBD1
j_gene: TRBJ1-2
CDR3aa: ATSVTGGGYT

v_gene: TRBV6-5
d_gene: TRBD1
j_gene: TRBJ1-3
CDR3aa: ASSQLGQGFTIY

v_gene: TRBV7-8
d_gene: TRBD1
j_gene: TRBJ1-2
CDR3aa: ASSHRLGQALYGYT

v_gene: TRBV5-1
d_gene: TRBD2
j_gene: TRBJ2-1
CDR3aa: ASSFRASGGAGGNEQF

v_gene: TRBV2
d_gene: TRBD1
j_gene: TRBJ2-7
CDR3aa: ASNRGQSYEQY

v_gene: TRBV6-5
d_gene: TRBD1
j_gene: TRBJ1-2
CDR3aa: ASRGQGSKGYT

v_gene: TRBV27
d_gene: TRBD2
j_gene: TRBJ2-7
CDR3aa: ASSLSTSGYEQY

v_gene: TRBV14
d_gene: TRBD1
j_gene: TRBJ1-6
CDR3aa: ASSQDRTGNSPLH

v_gene: TRBV7-9
d_gene: .
j_gene: TRBJ1-2
CDR3aa: ASSLSQPYGYT

v_gene: TRBV7-2
d_gene: .
j_gene: TRBJ2-1
CDR3aa: ASSLDRQYNEQF

v_gene: TRBV18
d_gene: .
j_gene: TRBJ1-4
CDR3aa: ASSHPSATNEKLF

v_gene: TRBV5-1
d_gene: TRBD1
j_gene: TRBJ1-1
CDR3aa: ASARDRGGNTEAF

v_gene: TRBV11-2
d_gene: TRBD1
j_gene: TRBJ2-3
CDR3aa: ASSLRTGVTDTQY

v_gene: TRBV5-1
d_gene: .
j_gene: TRBJ1-1
CDR3aa: ASSRSGMLNTEAF

v_gene: TRBV28
d_gene: .
j_gene: TRBJ1-1
CDR3aa: ASSFERGRLNTEAF

v_gene: TRBV5-1
d_gene: .
j_gene: TRBJ2-6
CDR3aa: ASSLEGRGSSGANVLT

v_gene: TRBV7-9
d_gene: .
j_gene: TRBJ1-3
CDR3aa: ASSLRQTAFSGNTIY

v_gene: TRBV3-1/TRBV3-2
d_gene: TRBD1
j_gene: TRBJ1-1
CDR3aa: ASSLGQGITEAF

v_gene: TRBV7-8
d_gene: TRBD1
j_gene: TRBJ2-2
CDR3aa: ASSLDRGGTGELF

v_gene: TRBV20-1
d_gene: .
j_gene: TRBJ1-2
CDR3aa: SASLRRENYGYT

v_gene: TRBV6-5
d_gene: TRBD1
j_gene: TRBJ2-7
CDR3aa: ASSYPGQGKYEQY

v_gene: TRBV6-4
d_gene: .
j_gene: TRBJ2-1
CDR3aa: ASSGDKNEQF

v_gene: TRBV10-3
d_gene: .
j_gene: TRBJ1-1
CDR3aa: AINRVDDSTEAF

v_gene: TRBV28
d_gene: TRBD1
j_gene: TRBJ2-5
CDR3aa: ASSSSATGYGETQY

v_gene: TRBV28
d_gene: .
j_gene: TRBJ1-5
CDR3aa: ASSFVATTEGQPQH

v_gene: TRBV12-5
d_gene: .
j_gene: TRBJ1-1
CDR3aa: ASAKARDTEAF

v_gene: TRBV7-9
d_gene: .
j_gene: TRBJ2-7
CDR3aa: ASSLDRAVQY

v_gene: TRBV19
d_gene: TRBD1
j_gene: TRBJ1-5
CDR3aa: ASTLDRSFNQPQH

v_gene: TRBV19
d_gene: .
j_gene: TRBJ1-1
CDR3aa: ASSISGILNTEAF